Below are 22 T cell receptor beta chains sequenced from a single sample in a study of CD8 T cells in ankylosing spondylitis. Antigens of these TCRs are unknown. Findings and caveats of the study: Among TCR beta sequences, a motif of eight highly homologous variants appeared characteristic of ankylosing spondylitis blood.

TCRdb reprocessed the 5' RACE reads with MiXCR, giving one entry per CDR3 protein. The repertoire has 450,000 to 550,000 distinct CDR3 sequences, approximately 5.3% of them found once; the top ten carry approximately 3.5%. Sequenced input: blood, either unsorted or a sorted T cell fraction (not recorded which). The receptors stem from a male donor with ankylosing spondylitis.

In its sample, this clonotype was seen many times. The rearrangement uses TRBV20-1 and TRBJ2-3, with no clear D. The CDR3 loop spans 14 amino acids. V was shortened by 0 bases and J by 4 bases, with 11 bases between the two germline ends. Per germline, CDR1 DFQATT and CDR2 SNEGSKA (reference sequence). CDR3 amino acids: CSARDLKGSDTQYF. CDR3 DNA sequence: TGCAGTGCTAGAGATCTGAAGGGATCAGATACGCAGTATTTT.

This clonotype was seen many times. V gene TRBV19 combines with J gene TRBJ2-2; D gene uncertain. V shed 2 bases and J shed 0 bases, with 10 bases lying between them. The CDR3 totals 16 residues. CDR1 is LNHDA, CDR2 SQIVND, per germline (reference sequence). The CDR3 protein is CASSIQRAANTGELFF. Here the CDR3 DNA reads TGTGCCAGTAGTATACAACGGGCAGCGAACACCGGGGAGCTGTTTTTT.

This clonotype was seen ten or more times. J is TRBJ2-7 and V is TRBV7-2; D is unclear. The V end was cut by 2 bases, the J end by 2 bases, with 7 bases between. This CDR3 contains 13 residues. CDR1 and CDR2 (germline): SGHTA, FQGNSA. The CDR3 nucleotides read TGTGCCAGCAGCTTAACTAATACCTACGAGCAGTACTTC. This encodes CASSLTNTYEQYF.

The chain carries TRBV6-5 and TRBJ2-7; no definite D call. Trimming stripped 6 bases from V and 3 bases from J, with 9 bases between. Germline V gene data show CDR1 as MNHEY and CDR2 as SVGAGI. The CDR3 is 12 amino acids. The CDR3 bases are TGTGCCAGCAGCTCTGACATCTACGAGCAGTACTTC. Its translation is CASSSDIYEQYF.

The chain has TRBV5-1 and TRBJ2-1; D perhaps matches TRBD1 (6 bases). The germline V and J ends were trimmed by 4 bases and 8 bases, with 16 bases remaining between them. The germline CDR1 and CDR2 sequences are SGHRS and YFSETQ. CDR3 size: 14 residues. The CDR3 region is CASSDPQGGDEQFF. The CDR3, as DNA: TGCGCCAGCAGCGACCCACAGGGTGGAGATGAGCAGTTCTTC.

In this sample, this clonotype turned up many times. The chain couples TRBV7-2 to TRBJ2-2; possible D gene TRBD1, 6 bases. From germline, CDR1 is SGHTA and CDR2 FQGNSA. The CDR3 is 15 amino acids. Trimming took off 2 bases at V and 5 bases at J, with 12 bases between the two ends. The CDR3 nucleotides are TGTGCCAGCAGCTTATTAGGGGGTAGGACCGGGGAGCTGTTTTTT. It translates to CASSLLGGRTGELFF.

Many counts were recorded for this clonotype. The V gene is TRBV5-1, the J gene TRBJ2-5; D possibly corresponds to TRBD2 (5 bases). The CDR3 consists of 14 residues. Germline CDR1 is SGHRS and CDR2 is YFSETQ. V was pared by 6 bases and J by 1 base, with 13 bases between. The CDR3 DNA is TGCGCCAGCAACGAGGGCAGTACCCAAGAGACCCAGTACTTC. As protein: CASNEGSTQETQYF.

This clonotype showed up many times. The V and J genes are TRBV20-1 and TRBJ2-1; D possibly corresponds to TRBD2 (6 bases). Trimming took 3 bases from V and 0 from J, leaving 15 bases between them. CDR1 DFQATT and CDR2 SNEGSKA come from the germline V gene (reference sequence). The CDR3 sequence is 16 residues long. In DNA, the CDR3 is TGCAGTGCTAGGTCCCTAGCGCCAAGCTCCTACAATGAGCAGTTCTTC. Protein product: CSARSLAPSSYNEQFF.

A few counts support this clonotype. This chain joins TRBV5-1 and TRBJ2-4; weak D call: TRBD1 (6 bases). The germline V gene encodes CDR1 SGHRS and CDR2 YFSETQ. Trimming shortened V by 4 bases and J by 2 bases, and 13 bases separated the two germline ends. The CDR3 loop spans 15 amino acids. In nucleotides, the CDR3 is TGCGCCAGCAGCCAATTCAGGGGAACCAAAAACATTCAGTACTTC. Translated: CASSQFRGTKNIQYF.

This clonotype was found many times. The CDR3 loop reads CASSYPTQGNEKLFF. The CDR3 DNA reads TGTGCCAGCAGTTACCCCACACAGGGTAATGAAAAACTGTTTTTT. V gene TRBV6-5 combines with J gene TRBJ1-4, with TRBD1 as a possible D gene (6 bases). Germline V lookup: CDR1 MNHEY, CDR2 SVGAGI. With 2 bases removed from V and 4 bases from J, the gap between germline ends came to 11 bases. This CDR3 region has 15 residues.

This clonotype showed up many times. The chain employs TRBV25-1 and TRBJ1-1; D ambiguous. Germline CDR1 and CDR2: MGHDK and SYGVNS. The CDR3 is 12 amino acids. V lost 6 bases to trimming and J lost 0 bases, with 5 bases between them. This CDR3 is CASRELNTEAFF. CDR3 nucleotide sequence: TGTGCCAGCAGGGAGCTGAACACTGAAGCTTTCTTT.

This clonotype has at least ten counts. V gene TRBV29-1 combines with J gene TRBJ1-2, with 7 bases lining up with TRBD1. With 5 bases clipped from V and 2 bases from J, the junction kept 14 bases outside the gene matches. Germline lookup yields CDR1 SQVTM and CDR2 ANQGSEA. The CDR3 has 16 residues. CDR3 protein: CSVNTGTVSINYGYTF. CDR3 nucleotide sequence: TGCAGCGTTAATACCGGGACAGTTTCTATAAACTATGGCTACACCTTC.

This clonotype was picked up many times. The CDR3 coding sequence is TGCAGCGCTCGACAGGGGTATGAGCAGTTCTTC. The encoded protein is CSARQGYEQFF. The chain is built from TRBV29-1 and TRBJ2-1, with 8 bases aligning to TRBD1. The CDR3 covers 11 residues. Trimming cost V 7 bases and J 8 bases; bases outside gene matches: 4. From germline, CDR1 is SQVTM and CDR2 ANQGSEA.

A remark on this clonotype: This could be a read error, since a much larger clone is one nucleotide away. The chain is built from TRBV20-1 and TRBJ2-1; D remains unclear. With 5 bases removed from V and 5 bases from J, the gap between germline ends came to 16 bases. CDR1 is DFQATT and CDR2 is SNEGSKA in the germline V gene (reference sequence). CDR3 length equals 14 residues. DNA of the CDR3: TGCAGTGCTTTAACCGAGAGTTTGGACAATGAGCAGTTCTTC. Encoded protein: CSALTESLDNEQFF.

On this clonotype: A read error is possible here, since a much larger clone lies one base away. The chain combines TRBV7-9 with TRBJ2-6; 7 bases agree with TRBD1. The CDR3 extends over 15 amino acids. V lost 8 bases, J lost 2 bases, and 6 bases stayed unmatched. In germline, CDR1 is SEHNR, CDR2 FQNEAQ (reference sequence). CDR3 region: CASGTGVPGANVLTF. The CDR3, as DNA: TGTGCCAGCGGTACAGGGGTCCCTGGGGCCAACGTCCTGACTTTC. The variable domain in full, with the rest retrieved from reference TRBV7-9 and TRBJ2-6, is DTGVSQNPRHKITKRGQNVTFRCDPISEHNRLYWYRQTLGQGPEFLTYFQNEAQLEKSRLLSDRFSAERPKGSFSTLEIQRTEQGDSAMYLCASGTGVPGANVLTFGAGSRLTVL.

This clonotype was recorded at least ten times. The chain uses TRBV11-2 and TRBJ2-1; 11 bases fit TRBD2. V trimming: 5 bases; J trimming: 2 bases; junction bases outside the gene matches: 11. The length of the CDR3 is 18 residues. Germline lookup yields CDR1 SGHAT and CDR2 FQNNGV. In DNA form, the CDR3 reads TGTGCCAGCAGCCCTAATCCCGGGACTAGCGGCGCCTACAATGAGCAGTTCTTC. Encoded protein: CASSPNPGTSGAYNEQFF. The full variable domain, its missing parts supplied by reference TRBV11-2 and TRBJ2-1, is EAGVAQSPRYKIIEKRQSVAFWCNPISGHATLYWYQQILGQGPKLLIQFQNNGVVDDSQLPKDRFSAERLKGVDSTLKIQPAKLEDSAVYLCASSPNPGTSGAYNEQFFGPGTRLTVL.

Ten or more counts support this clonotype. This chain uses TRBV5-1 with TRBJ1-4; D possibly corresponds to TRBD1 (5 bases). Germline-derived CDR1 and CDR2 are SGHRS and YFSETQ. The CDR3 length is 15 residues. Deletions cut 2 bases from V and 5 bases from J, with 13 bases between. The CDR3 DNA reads TGCGCCAGCAGCTTTGGGGACCCGACAAATGAAAAACTGTTTTTT. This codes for CASSFGDPTNEKLFF. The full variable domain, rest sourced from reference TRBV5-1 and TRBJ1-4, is KAGVTQTPRYLIKTRGQQVTLSCSPISGHRSVSWYQQTPGQGLQFLFEYFSETQRNKGNFPGRFSGRQFSNSRSEMNVSTLELGDSALYLCASSFGDPTNEKLFFGSGTQLSVL.

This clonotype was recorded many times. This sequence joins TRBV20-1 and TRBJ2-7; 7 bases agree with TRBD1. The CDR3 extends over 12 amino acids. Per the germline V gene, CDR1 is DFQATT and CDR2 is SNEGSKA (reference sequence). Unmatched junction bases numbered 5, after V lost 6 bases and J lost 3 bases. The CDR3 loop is CSARDRFYEQYF. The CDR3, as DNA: TGCAGTGCACGGGACAGATTCTACGAGCAGTACTTC.

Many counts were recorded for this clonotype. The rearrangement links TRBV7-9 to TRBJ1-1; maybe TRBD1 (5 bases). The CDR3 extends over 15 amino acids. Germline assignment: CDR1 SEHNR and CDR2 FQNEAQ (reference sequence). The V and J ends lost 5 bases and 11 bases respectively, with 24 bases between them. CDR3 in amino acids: CASSPVEGLLTYAFF. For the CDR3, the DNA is TGTGCCAGCAGCCCAGTTGAGGGACTTCTAACCTACGCTTTCTTT.

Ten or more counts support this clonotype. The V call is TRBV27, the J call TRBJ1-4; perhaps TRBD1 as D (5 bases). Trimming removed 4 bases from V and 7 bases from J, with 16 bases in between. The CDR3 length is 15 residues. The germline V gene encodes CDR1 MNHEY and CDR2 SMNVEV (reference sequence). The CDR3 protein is CASSSDSVIPEKLFF. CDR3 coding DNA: TGTGCCAGCAGTTCCGACAGCGTAATTCCTGAAAAACTGTTTTTT.

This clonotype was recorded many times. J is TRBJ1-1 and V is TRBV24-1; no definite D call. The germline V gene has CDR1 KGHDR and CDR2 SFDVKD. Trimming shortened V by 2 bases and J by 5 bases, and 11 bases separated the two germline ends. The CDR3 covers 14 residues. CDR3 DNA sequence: TGTGCCACCAGTGATTGGGGAGGAGGGACTGAAGCTTTCTTT. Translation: CATSDWGGGTEAFF.

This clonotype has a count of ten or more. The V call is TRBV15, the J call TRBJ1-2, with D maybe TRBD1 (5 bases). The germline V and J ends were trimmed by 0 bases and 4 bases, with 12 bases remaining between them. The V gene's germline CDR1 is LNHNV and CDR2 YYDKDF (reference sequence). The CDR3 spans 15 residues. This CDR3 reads CATSRDQETAYGYTF. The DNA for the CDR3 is TGTGCCACCAGCAGAGATCAAGAGACAGCCTATGGCTACACCTTC.